A selection of T cell receptor beta chains follows, all from one sample in a study of cytomegalovirus exposure and HLA in healthy donors. Here immunoSEQ multiplex PCR was the method, and the copy in TCRdb shows in-frame clones only, minus some. The table includes some 190,000 clones, around 78% detected once. Sequences were obtained from PBMCs. Receptors were obtained from a young man in good health and CMV-seronegative. The CDR3 runs from the conserved cysteine through the conserved F or W. A D gene is named only where the DNA matches it firmly. Size values are once, few and many counts, or a class for expanded clones, and some rows have none.

v_call: TRBV28; j_call: TRBJ2-7; d_call: .; clone_size: .; cdr3_nt: TGTGCCAGCAGTTTAATTGGAGGGGCCAAAAGCCGCTTC; cdr3_aa: CASSLIGGAKSRF
v_call: TRBV19; j_call: TRBJ1-2; d_call: .; clone_size: .; cdr3_nt: TGTGCCATCCCAGGGAAATCGAACTATGGCTACACCTTC; cdr3_aa: CAIPGKSNYGYTF
v_call: TRBV5-1; j_call: TRBJ1-1; d_call: .; clone_size: .; cdr3_nt: TGCGCCAGCAGCTTAACGCTGGGCCCGAACACTGAAGCTTTCTTT; cdr3_aa: CASSLTLGPNTEAFF
v_call: TRBV14; j_call: TRBJ2-7; d_call: .; clone_size: once; cdr3_nt: TGTGCCAGCAGCCCCACGGTCAGGACTTCGGACGAGCAGTACTTC; cdr3_aa: CASSPTVRTSDEQYF
v_call: TRBV4-1; j_call: TRBJ1-5; d_call: TRBD1; clone_size: once; cdr3_nt: TGCGCCAGCAGCCCGATGACAGGGGCGCGGAGCAATCAGCCCCAGCATTTT; cdr3_aa: CASSPMTGARSNQPQHF
v_call: TRBV5-1; j_call: TRBJ2-3; d_call: TRBD2; clone_size: .; cdr3_nt: TGCGCCAGCAGCCCAACCTGGGGGGGAATCTGTCAGGCAGATACGCAGTATTTT; cdr3_aa: CASSPTWGGICQADTQYF
v_call: TRBV30; j_call: TRBJ1-1; d_call: TRBD1; clone_size: .; cdr3_nt: TGTGCCTGGAAGGGACAGCCGGGGACTGAAGCTTTCTTT; cdr3_aa: CAWKGQPGTEAFF
v_call: TRBV2; j_call: TRBJ2-1; d_call: .; clone_size: .; cdr3_nt: TGTGCCAGCAGTGACCTAGGACTGAACAATGAGCAGTTCTTC; cdr3_aa: CASSDLGLNNEQFF
v_call: TRBV30; j_call: TRBJ1-2; d_call: TRBD1; clone_size: .; cdr3_nt: TGTGCCTGGAGTCTCCGACAGGGAAAGGTTGGCTACACCTTC; cdr3_aa: CAWSLRQGKVGYTF
v_call: TRBV10-3; j_call: TRBJ1-5; d_call: .; clone_size: .; cdr3_nt: TGTGCCATCGGCCCAAGTCAGCCCCAGCATTTT; cdr3_aa: CAIGPSQPQHF
v_call: TRBV28; j_call: TRBJ2-7; d_call: .; clone_size: .; cdr3_nt: TGTGCCAGCAGGCTTACGGGGTACGAGCAGTACTTC; cdr3_aa: CASRLTGYEQYF
v_call: TRBV5-4; j_call: TRBJ2-7; d_call: TRBD2; clone_size: few; cdr3_nt: TGTGCCAGCAGCTTAGTTAGCGGGAGCTACGAGCAGTACTTC; cdr3_aa: CASSLVSGSYEQYF
v_call: TRBV27; j_call: TRBJ2-2; d_call: .; clone_size: .; cdr3_nt: TGTGCCAGCAGTTTATCGATGGGGGGGCTGGCCGGGGAGCTGTTTTTT; cdr3_aa: CASSLSMGGLAGELFF
v_call: TRBV11-2; j_call: TRBJ2-5; d_call: .; clone_size: .; cdr3_nt: TGTGCCAGCCGGGGAACAGGGCGGGAGACCCAGTACTTC; cdr3_aa: CASRGTGRETQYF
v_call: TRBV7-2; j_call: TRBJ1-5; d_call: .; clone_size: .; cdr3_nt: TGTGCCAGCAGCTTATCACAGGGAGTGATGAAGCCCCAGCATTTT; cdr3_aa: CASSLSQGVMKPQHF
v_call: TRBV2; j_call: TRBJ1-2; d_call: TRBD1; clone_size: .; cdr3_nt: TGTGCCAGCAGTGCCCAGACAGGGTTGTGGGGTGGCTACACCTTC; cdr3_aa: CASSAQTGLWGGYTF
v_call: TRBV5-6; j_call: TRBJ2-1; d_call: TRBD2; clone_size: once; cdr3_nt: TGTGCCAGCAGCACTTCCGGGACTAGCGGGGGTTCCAATGAGCAGTTCTTC; cdr3_aa: CASSTSGTSGGSNEQFF
v_call: TRBV6-1; j_call: TRBJ1-2; d_call: .; clone_size: .; cdr3_nt: TGTGCCAGCAGTGAACAGGTCCTTAACTATGGCTACACCTTC; cdr3_aa: CASSEQVLNYGYTF
v_call: TRBV28; j_call: TRBJ2-1; d_call: .; clone_size: .; cdr3_nt: TGTGCCAGCAGTCTATCTCGTTTTTTCCCTAGCTCCTACAATGAGCAGTTCTTC; cdr3_aa: CASSLSRFFPSSYNEQFF
v_call: TRBV5-1; j_call: TRBJ1-3; d_call: .; clone_size: once; cdr3_nt: TGCGCCAGCAGCTTGGACGGGGTTATCTCTGGAAACACCATATATTTT; cdr3_aa: CASSLDGVISGNTIYF
v_call: TRBV5-6; j_call: TRBJ1-1; d_call: TRBD1; clone_size: few; cdr3_nt: TGTGCCAGCAGCAGGGACAGGGAAGCTTTCTTT; cdr3_aa: CASSRDREAFF
v_call: TRBV6-6; j_call: TRBJ2-3; d_call: TRBD2; clone_size: .; cdr3_nt: TGTGCCAGCAGTGCACTGGCGGGAGGAAGCACAGATACGCAGTATTTT; cdr3_aa: CASSALAGGSTDTQYF
v_call: TRBV6-5; j_call: TRBJ2-2; d_call: .; clone_size: few; cdr3_nt: TGTGCCAGCAGGTTAGCGTACACCGGGGAGCTGTTTTTT; cdr3_aa: CASRLAYTGELFF
v_call: TRBV6-5; j_call: TRBJ1-2; d_call: .; clone_size: .; cdr3_nt: TGTGCCAGCAGGGCGACAGGAGAAGGGGGCTACACCTTC; cdr3_aa: CASRATGEGGYTF
v_call: TRBV10-3; j_call: TRBJ1-2; d_call: TRBD1; clone_size: .; cdr3_nt: TGTGCCATCACCTTCGACAGGGGGAAAGGCTACACCTTC; cdr3_aa: CAITFDRGKGYTF
v_call: TRBV30; j_call: TRBJ2-5; d_call: TRBD1; clone_size: .; cdr3_nt: TGTGCCTGGAGTAGCGGCGCAGGGGGCTTTGCGGAGACCCAGTACTTC; cdr3_aa: CAWSSGAGGFAETQYF
v_call: TRBV7-2; j_call: TRBJ2-2; d_call: TRBD1; clone_size: .; cdr3_nt: TGTGCCAGCAGGGGGGGGACAGGGGGCGGTGGATCCGGGGAGCTGTTTTTT; cdr3_aa: CASRGGTGGGGSGELFF
v_call: TRBV6-5; j_call: TRBJ1-6; d_call: .; clone_size: .; cdr3_nt: TGTGCCAGCAGTTTGATTGGAGGGATTGATTCACCCCTCCACTTT; cdr3_aa: CASSLIGGIDSPLHF
v_call: TRBV6-5; j_call: TRBJ2-2; d_call: .; clone_size: .; cdr3_nt: TGTGCCAGCAGTCAACGAGAAGCCGGGGAGCTGTTTTTT; cdr3_aa: CASSQREAGELFF
v_call: TRBV7-8; j_call: TRBJ1-2; d_call: TRBD1; clone_size: .; cdr3_nt: TGTGCCAGCAGCCAAAGAGGGGACAGGGGAACAAACTATGGCTACACCTTC; cdr3_aa: CASSQRGDRGTNYGYTF
v_call: TRBV27; j_call: TRBJ1-3; d_call: .; clone_size: .; cdr3_nt: TGTGCCAGCTCGGTCGGGGGGACTGGAAACACCATATATTTT; cdr3_aa: CASSVGGTGNTIYF
v_call: TRBV28; j_call: TRBJ1-2; d_call: .; clone_size: once; cdr3_nt: TGTGCCAGCAGTTTCCGGGGGACCCTCCGCTATGGCTACACCTTC; cdr3_aa: CASSFRGTLRYGYTF
v_call: TRBV6-6; j_call: TRBJ2-1; d_call: .; clone_size: .; cdr3_nt: TGTGCCAGCAGTCGGGACTCCTACAATGAGCAGTTCTTC; cdr3_aa: CASSRDSYNEQFF